The rows below give T cell receptor beta chains drawn from one sample of a study of post-analysis software for immune sequencing data. TCRdb used MiXCR to reprocess the PCR reads, holding one entry per CDR3 protein. The sample records 600,000 to 700,000 distinct CDR3 sequences, 59% being singletons. The sequenced sample consisted of blood. Receptors originate from a girl aged 2-10 years with multiple sclerosis. The CDR3 runs from the conserved cysteine through the conserved F or W. A D gene is named only where the DNA matches it firmly. The size entry is marked missing in some rows and otherwise reads once, few, many or a size class.

d_gene	v_gene	abundance	j_gene	CDR3nt	CDR3aa
NA	TRBV29-1	NA	TRBJ1-1	TGCAGCCTCCTGGGGGCAGGGGACACTGAAGCTTTCTTT	CSLLGAGDTEAFF
NA	TRBV7-9	once	TRBJ2-1	TGTGCCAGCAGCTCCTTATTAGCTGGTGAGCAGTTCTTC	CASSSLLAGEQFF
NA	TRBV7-2	NA	TRBJ2-5	TGTGCCAGCAGCCCTAGCAGCGGCATCCAAGAGACCCAGTACTTC	CASSPSSGIQETQYF
NA	TRBV6-6	few	TRBJ2-6	TGTGCCAGCAGCCCGAGGGGGGCGCAAGGGGCCAACGTCCTGACTTTC	CASSPRGAQGANVLTF
TRBD2	TRBV14	NA	TRBJ2-1	TGTGCCAGCAGCCAAGCACGCGGGGGTGAGCAGTTCTTC	CASSQARGGEQFF
NA	TRBV20-1	NA	TRBJ2-5	TGCAGTGCCGGGGGAGGACTCCAAGAGACCCGGTACTTC	CSAGGGLQETRYF
TRBD2	TRBV7-2	NA	TRBJ2-5	TGTGCCAGCAGCTTCGGACTAGCGGGGCCTGGAGAGACCCAGTACTTC	CASSFGLAGPGETQYF
NA	TRBV12-3/TRBV12-4	NA	TRBJ2-3	TGTGCCGGCGGACCTCGACAGAGCACAGATACGCAGTATTTT	CAGGPRQSTDTQYF
NA	TRBV7-8	NA	TRBJ2-5	TGTGCCAGCAGCTTAGTACAACCACCGGAGACCCAGTACTTC	CASSLVQPPETQYF
NA	TRBV5-5	NA	TRBJ1-1	TGTGCCAGCAGCCCACTCGGGAGGGGGAACACTGAAGCTTTCTTT	CASSPLGRGNTEAFF
TRBD1	TRBV5-1	NA	TRBJ2-3	TGCGCCAGCAGCGAAAACCCGGGACAGGGTCCAGATACGCAGTATTTT	CASSENPGQGPDTQYF
NA	TRBV29-1	few	TRBJ2-7	TGCAGCGGTGTATTGGGGGCCTACGAGCAGTACTTC	CSGVLGAYEQYF
NA	TRBV7-6	NA	TRBJ2-1	TGTGCCAGCAGCTTAGAAGGTGGGGATTACAATGAGCAGTTCTTC	CASSLEGGDYNEQFF
TRBD2	TRBV20-1	NA	TRBJ2-7	TGCAGTGCTACCCGTGGAGCGGGGAGAGCCGGCTACGAGCAGTACTTC	CSATRGAGRAGYEQYF
NA	TRBV7-3	NA	TRBJ2-2	TGTGCCAGCAGTCAACTACTGAACACCGGGGAGCTGTTTTTT	CASSQLLNTGELFF
NA	TRBV24-1	NA	TRBJ2-5	TGTGCCACCGGAGGGGACAACCAAGAGACCCAGTACTTC	CATGGDNQETQYF
TRBD2	TRBV5-1	NA	TRBJ2-7	TGCGCCAGCAGCTTCGAAGCGGGGGGGCTCTACGAGCAGTACTTC	CASSFEAGGLYEQYF
NA	TRBV7-9	few	TRBJ2-1	TGTGCCAGCAGCTTAAGGCTCGGTACCGGGGGAAACCCCTACAATGAGCAGTTCTTC	CASSLRLGTGGNPYNEQFF
NA	TRBV2	NA	TRBJ2-1	TGTGCCAGCAGTCCTGAGGACTCCAGGATTAATGAGCAGTTCTTC	CASSPEDSRINEQFF
TRBD1	TRBV7-8	NA	TRBJ2-2	TGTGCCAGCAGCTCCTACAGGGGAAAGGGGGCCACCGGGGAGCTGTTTTTT	CASSSYRGKGATGELFF
NA	TRBV7-9	NA	TRBJ2-3	TGTGCCCCCCTAAGGGGAACAGATACGCAGTATTTT	CAPLRGTDTQYF
TRBD2	TRBV5-1	NA	TRBJ2-3	TGCGCCAGCAGCTTGGCGCCTAGCGGGAGTCTTGAAGATACGCAGTATTTT	CASSLAPSGSLEDTQYF
NA	TRBV5-1	once	TRBJ1-1	TGCGCCAGCAGCCACGGCGGGACGTACCGAAACACTGAAGCTTTCTTT	CASSHGGTYRNTEAFF
NA	TRBV21-1	NA	TRBJ1-1	TGTGCCAGCAGCAAACTCTCGACAGGGGGGTTGAACACTGAAGCTTTCTTT	CASSKLSTGGLNTEAFF
NA	TRBV4-3	NA	TRBJ2-2	TGCGCCAGCAGCCAAGATAGGGGCGGGCAGTACACCGGGGAGCTGTTTTTT	CASSQDRGGQYTGELFF
NA	TRBV27	NA	TRBJ2-4	TGTGCCAGCAGTTTGACAGGGAGGGGTGCCAAAAACATTCAGTACTTC	CASSLTGRGAKNIQYF
NA	TRBV28	once	TRBJ2-1	TGTGCCAGCAGGGCACCGGGACACCACCTCAATGAGCAGTTCTTC	CASRAPGHHLNEQFF
NA	TRBV13	NA	TRBJ2-7	TGTGCCAGCAGTTCACTTAGGGAGAAGGAGCAGTACTTC	CASSSLREKEQYF
TRBD2	TRBV12-3/TRBV12-4	few	TRBJ2-7	TGTGCCAGCTGGGTGGGGGGGAGCTCCTACGAGCAGTACTTC	CASWVGGSSYEQYF
TRBD1	TRBV6-5	NA	TRBJ2-7	TGTGCCAGCAGTTACTCGACGGGACAGGGGCGCTACGAGCAGTACTTC	CASSYSTGQGRYEQYF
TRBD1	TRBV20-1	NA	TRBJ2-6	TGCAGTGCCAAGCCCGCGACAGGGGGCGAAGCTGGGGCCAACGTCCTGACTTTC	CSAKPATGGEAGANVLTF
TRBD2	TRBV12-3/TRBV12-4	NA	TRBJ2-1	TGTGCCAGCAGGCTAGCGGGAGGCCCTTACAATGAGCAGTTCTTC	CASRLAGGPYNEQFF
NA	TRBV2	NA	TRBJ2-7	TGTGCCAGCAGTGAAGCGGGCAGGATCTCGGGGGAGCAGTACTTC	CASSEAGRISGEQYF
TRBD2	TRBV2	few	TRBJ2-3	TGTGCCAGCAGTCCTAGCGGGGCTAGCACAGATACGCAGTATTTT	CASSPSGASTDTQYF
NA	TRBV18	NA	TRBJ2-4	TGTGCCAGCTCACCAGAGCGGAACTCTCACGGGGACATTCAGTACTTC	CASSPERNSHGDIQYF
TRBD1	TRBV5-6	NA	TRBJ2-7	TGTGCCAGCAGCTTGCGGGGACAGGGCCACTACGAGCAGTACTTC	CASSLRGQGHYEQYF
TRBD1	TRBV6-5	few	TRBJ2-4	TGTGCCAGCAGTTACCAGGGGGACATTCAGTACTTC	CASSYQGDIQYF
TRBD1	TRBV29-1	NA	TRBJ2-1	TGCAGCGGGACAGGGGTCCTTACGGAGCAGTTCTTC	CSGTGVLTEQFF
NA	TRBV6-2/TRBV6-3	NA	TRBJ2-3	TGTGCCGGTGGGTTGGGAGATACGCGGTATTTT	CAGGLGDTRYF
NA	TRBV6-6	NA	TRBJ1-6	TGTGCCAGCAGTTACCCGCGGGATTTATCACCCCTCCACTTT	CASSYPRDLSPLHF
NA	TRBV4-1	once	TRBJ2-1	TGCGCCAGCAGCCAAGGTCCCGCAGAGTACAATGAGCAGTTCTTC	CASSQGPAEYNEQFF
NA	TRBV7-2	NA	TRBJ2-5	TGTGCCAGCAGCTTAAGCAGGATGTACCAAGAGACCCAGTACTTC	CASSLSRMYQETQYF
TRBD1	TRBV27	NA	TRBJ1-1	TGTGCCAGCAGATCCCTCGTGGACAGGGGGGGCAACACTGAAGCTTTCTTT	CASRSLVDRGGNTEAFF
NA	TRBV11-3	NA	TRBJ2-1	TGTGCCAGCAGCTTAATACAGGAGGAGGAGGGGGATGAGCAGTTCTTC	CASSLIQEEEGDEQFF
TRBD2	TRBV5-5	once	TRBJ2-3	TGTGCCAGCAGCTTGGGCGGGAGATTCTTGGCAGATACGCAGTATTTT	CASSLGGRFLADTQYF
NA	TRBV29-1	NA	TRBJ2-1	TGCAGCGTTGGGAAGGCAGTGGGCGAGAATGAGCAGTTCTTC	CSVGKAVGENEQFF
TRBD1	TRBV12-3/TRBV12-4	NA	TRBJ1-1	TGTGCCAGCAGGTCGGGGACAGGGGGCACTGAAGCTTTCTTT	CASRSGTGGTEAFF
NA	TRBV7-9	once	TRBJ2-7	TGTGCCAGCAGACCCCTATACTACGAGCAGTACTTC	CASRPLYYEQYF
NA	TRBV29-1	NA	TRBJ2-3	TGCAGCGTTGAGGGCAGCCCTAGTGGCACAGATACGCAGTATTTT	CSVEGSPSGTDTQYF
TRBD2	TRBV5-1	few	TRBJ2-7	TGCGCCAGCAGCGAGCGATCCCTAGCGGGAGAACACGAGCAGTACTTC	CASSERSLAGEHEQYF
TRBD1	TRBV20-1	once	TRBJ2-3	TGCAGTGCTAGGCCGGGACAGAGCACAGATACGCAGTATTTT	CSARPGQSTDTQYF
TRBD1	TRBV27	NA	TRBJ2-7	TGTGCCAGCAGGTATACCGGGACAGGAGCCTACGAGCAGTACTTC	CASRYTGTGAYEQYF
NA	TRBV7-3	NA	TRBJ1-2	TGTGCCAGCAGCTCTTCCCCAGGGTTCGGCTACACCTTC	CASSSSPGFGYTF
NA	TRBV7-9	NA	TRBJ1-1	TGTGCCAGCAGCGACCGTGGTTTCACTGAAGCTTTCTTT	CASSDRGFTEAFF
NA	TRBV11-2	NA	TRBJ2-7	TGTGCCAGCAGCTTCACCGGACCGATCTACGAGCAGTACTTC	CASSFTGPIYEQYF
TRBD2	TRBV6-1	NA	TRBJ2-1	TGTGCCAGCAGCACCAGGGTAGCGGGAGCTGGTGAGCAGTTCTTC	CASSTRVAGAGEQFF
TRBD1	TRBV29-1	NA	TRBJ1-1	TGCAGCGTTGTCCCTCCGGGGACAGGGGTCTACACTGAAGCTTTCTTT	CSVVPPGTGVYTEAFF
NA	TRBV27	few	TRBJ1-2	TGTGCCAGCAGTTTACGGGGGGCGCCGGACTATGGCTACACCTTC	CASSLRGAPDYGYTF